This T cell receptor beta chain was observed in a study of blood T cell repertoires in COVID-19. TCRdb keeps only in-frame clones here, not all; method: immunoSEQ multiplex PCR. The sample gives some 460,000 clones, roughly 85% of which show up once; 1.5% to 2% is in the top ten. Trimming pared 4 bases from V and 5 bases from J, leaving 9 bases between. The CDR3 runs to 13 residues. Germline CDR1 is LNHDA and CDR2 is SQIVND (reference sequence). The rearrangement links TRBV19 to TRBJ1-5; D unclear. The specimen was PBMCs or T cells enriched from blood (not recorded which). The sequence was obtained from a woman under 30 with acute COVID-19. CDR3 protein: CASSTVADQPQHF. In DNA form, the CDR3 reads TGTGCCAGTAGTACAGTGGCAGATCAGCCCCAGCATTTT.